These 15 T cell receptor beta chains came from one sample sequenced in a study of shared clonotypes between healthy human individuals. Libraries were prepared by immunoSEQ multiplex PCR; TCRdb keeps only in-frame clonotypes and omits some of them. The table includes approximately 1,000,000 clones, approximately 80% detected once. Sample: memory CD4+ T cells from PBMCs. The subset was: CD45RA-negative fraction. These receptors were taken from a man younger than 35 in good health. Some clones in this sample may be carry-over from other donors' samples.

Comment on this clone: One base away lies a much larger clone, so this may be a sequencing read error. V is TRBV7-9 and J is TRBJ2-3; D ambiguous. Germline values: CDR1 SEHNR, CDR2 FQNEAQ (reference sequence). Trimming took off 3 bases at V and 6 bases at J, with 4 bases between the two ends. This CDR3 comprises 11 residues. The CDR3 loop is CASSFKDTQYF. CDR3 DNA: TGTGCCAGCAGCTTCAAGGATACGCAGTATTTT.

In this sample, this clone turned up once. V and J are TRBV4-2 and TRBJ2-7, with a tentative D call TRBD2 (7 bases). The V gene lost 3 bases and the J gene lost 5 bases, with 14 bases spanning the gap. Germline V gene lookup returns CDR1 LGHNA and CDR2 YNFKEQ. This CDR3 has 14 amino acids. The CDR3 bases are TGTGCCAGCAGCCAGGGCTGGGGGGGCCACGAGCAGTACTTC. It is translated as CASSQGWGGHEQYF.

The V and J genes are TRBV6-6 and TRBJ1-3; D is uncertain. There are 16 residues in the CDR3. Germline V gives CDR1 MNHNY, CDR2 SVGAGI (reference sequence). The V end lost 1 base, the J end lost 0 bases, and 10 bases lay between the germline ends. Here the CDR3 reads CASSYLYGRSGNTIYF. For the CDR3, the DNA is TGTGCCAGCAGTTACTTGTACGGACGCTCTGGAAACACCATATATTTT.

V is TRBV5-1 and J is TRBJ2-7; D ambiguous. CDR1 and CDR2 from the germline V gene are SGHRS and YFSETQ. The CDR3 is 12 residues long. V was pared by 0 bases and J by 6 bases, with 7 bases between. CDR3 residues: CASSLDVREQYF. CDR3 sequence (DNA): TGCGCCAGCAGCTTGGATGTTCGCGAGCAGTACTTC.

The J gene is TRBJ2-7, the V gene TRBV4-3, with D unresolved. The CDR3 totals 15 residues. The germline gives CDR1 LGHNA, CDR2 YSLEER. V was clipped by 4 bases and J by 4 bases, with 17 bases between them. The CDR3 protein is CASSPYSVGSYEQYF. The CDR3 DNA sequence: TGCGCCAGCAGCCCCTATAGTGTGGGGTCGTACGAGCAGTACTTC.

In DNA, the CDR3 is TGTGCCAGCAGCTTGGGACTAGCGGGAGTGGGTTTCAATGAGCAGTTCTTC. As protein: CASSLGLAGVGFNEQFF. The V gene is TRBV5-6, the J gene TRBJ2-1, with 12 bases fitting TRBD2. The trim removed 0 bases at V and 6 bases at J, leaving 7 bases unmatched. The CDR3 is 17 amino acids. Germline values: CDR1 SGHDT, CDR2 YYEEEE.

The gene calls are TRBV19 and TRBJ2-6, with D uncertain. The length of the CDR3 is 13 residues. Trimming pared 11 bases from V and 4 bases from J, leaving 12 bases between. Looked up from germline, CDR1 is LNHDA and CDR2 is SQIVND (reference sequence). The CDR3 sequence is CAVAAEGANVLTF. In nucleotides, the CDR3 is TGTGCCGTGGCGGCGGAGGGGGCCAACGTCCTGACTTTC.

V is TRBV4-1 and J is TRBJ1-4; weak D call: TRBD1 (5 bases). Trimming cost V 1 base and J 8 bases, with 17 bases left between them. The CDR3 covers 16 residues. Germline V gene sequence: CDR1 MGHRA, CDR2 YSYEKL. Here the CDR3 DNA reads TGCGCCAGCAGCCAAGGCTTTGAGGGGCGCCGCGAAAAACTGTTTTTT. Its translation is CASSQGFEGRREKLFF.

CDR3 DNA: TGTGCCAGCAGTTACGTGGGCGCAGGGCTTGAGGAGACCCAGTACTTC. This gives the protein CASSYVGAGLEETQYF. This chain uses TRBV6-5 with TRBJ2-5, with D possibly being TRBD1 (5 bases). Germline CDR1 is MNHEY and CDR2 is SVGAGI. V was clipped by 2 bases and J by 5 bases, with 18 bases between them. The CDR3 totals 16 residues.

This clone was seen a few times. The rearrangement joins TRBV7-2 to TRBJ2-1, with 8 bases that match TRBD2. The V gene's germline CDR1 is SGHTA and CDR2 FQGNSA. After removal of 6 bases from V and 4 bases from J, the junction contained 5 bases not matched to a gene. This CDR3 region has 14 residues. The CDR3 is CASRDTSGYNEQFF. CDR3 DNA sequence: TGTGCCAGCAGGGATACTAGCGGATACAATGAGCAGTTCTTC.

This chain links TRBV7-2 with TRBJ2-1, with 9 bases aligning to TRBD2. This CDR3 is built from 16 residues. The germline CDR1 and CDR2 sequences are SGHTA and FQGNSA. Trimming at V came to 4 bases and at J to 0 bases, leaving 4 bases not matched to a gene. The CDR3 bases are TGTGCCAGCAGCTATGGTAGCGGGAGCTCCTACAATGAGCAGTTCTTC. It is translated as CASSYGSGSSYNEQFF.

DNA of the CDR3: TGTGCCTGGAGCCACCGGGGTGGTAGGGCCGCGAACACTGAAGCTTTCTTT. It is translated as CAWSHRGGRAANTEAFF. The genes are TRBV30 and TRBJ1-1, with D uncertain. Looked up from germline, CDR1 is GTSNPN and CDR2 is SVGIG (reference sequence). The CDR3 length is 17 residues. V was trimmed by 3 bases and J by 1 base, leaving 21 bases between them. Complete variable domain (other parts from reference TRBV30 and TRBJ1-1): SQTIHQWPATLVQPVGSPLSLECTVEGTSNPNLYWYRQAAGRGLQLLFYSVGIGQISSEVPQNLSASRPQDRQFILSSKKLLLSDSGFYLCAWSHRGGRAANTEAFFGQGTRLTVV.

This clone was seen only once. This sequence joins TRBV11-2 and TRBJ2-5, with 11 bases matching TRBD2. CDR3 size: 16 residues. Germline CDR1 and CDR2: SGHAT and FQNNGV. Trimming took 3 bases from V and 4 from J; bases not matched to a gene: 7. The CDR3 spells CASSFTRLAGTETQYF. CDR3 in DNA: TGTGCCAGCAGCTTTACCCGACTAGCGGGAACAGAGACCCAGTACTTC.

The chain uses TRBV11-2 and TRBJ2-1; D is perhaps TRBD2 (5 bases). The CDR3 loop spans 12 amino acids. Between the trimmed V and J ends, which lost 5 bases and 9 bases, there was a span of 11 bases. In germline, CDR1 is SGHAT, CDR2 FQNNGV. The CDR3 DNA follows: TGTGCCAGCAGCCCCGAGGGCCTTGAGCAGTTCTTC. Amino acid sequence: CASSPEGLEQFF. The full variable domain, completed using reference TRBV11-2 and TRBJ2-1, is EAGVAQSPRYKIIEKRQSVAFWCNPISGHATLYWYQQILGQGPKLLIQFQNNGVVDDSQLPKDRFSAERLKGVDSTLKIQPAKLEDSAVYLCASSPEGLEQFFGPGTRLTVL.

Notes on this clone: Other DNA sequences of this sample code for an identical CDR3. The chain recombines TRBV18 with TRBJ2-1, with TRBD2 matching 8 bases. The length of the CDR3 is 16 residues. The germline CDR1 and CDR2 sequences are KGHSH and LQKENI. V lost 6 bases and J lost 0; bases outside the gene matches: 7. The CDR3 nucleotides read TGTGCCAGCTCCCCCGGACTAGCAGGCTCCTACAATGAGCAGTTCTTC. This gives the protein CASSPGLAGSYNEQFF.